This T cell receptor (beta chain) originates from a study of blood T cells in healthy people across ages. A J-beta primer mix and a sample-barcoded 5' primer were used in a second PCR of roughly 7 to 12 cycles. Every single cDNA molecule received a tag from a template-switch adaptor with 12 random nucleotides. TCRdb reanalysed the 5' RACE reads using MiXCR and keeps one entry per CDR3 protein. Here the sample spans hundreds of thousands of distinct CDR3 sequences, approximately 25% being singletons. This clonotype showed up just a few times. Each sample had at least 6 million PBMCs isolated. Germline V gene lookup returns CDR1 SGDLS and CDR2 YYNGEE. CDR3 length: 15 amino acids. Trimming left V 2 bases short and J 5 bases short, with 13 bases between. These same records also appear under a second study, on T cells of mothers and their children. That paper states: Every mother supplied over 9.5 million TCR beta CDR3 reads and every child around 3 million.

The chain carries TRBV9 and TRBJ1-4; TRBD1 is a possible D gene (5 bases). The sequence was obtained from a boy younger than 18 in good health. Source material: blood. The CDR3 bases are TGTGCCAGCAGCGTCACCGGGGCACTAAATGAAAAACTGTTTTTT. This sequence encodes CASSVTGALNEKLFF. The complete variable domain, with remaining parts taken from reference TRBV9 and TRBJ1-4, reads DSGVTQTPKHLITATGQRVTLRCSPRSGDLSVYWYQQSLDQGLQFLIQYYNGEERAKGNILERFSAQQFPDLHSELNLSSLELGDSALYFCASSVTGALNEKLFFGSGTQLSVL.